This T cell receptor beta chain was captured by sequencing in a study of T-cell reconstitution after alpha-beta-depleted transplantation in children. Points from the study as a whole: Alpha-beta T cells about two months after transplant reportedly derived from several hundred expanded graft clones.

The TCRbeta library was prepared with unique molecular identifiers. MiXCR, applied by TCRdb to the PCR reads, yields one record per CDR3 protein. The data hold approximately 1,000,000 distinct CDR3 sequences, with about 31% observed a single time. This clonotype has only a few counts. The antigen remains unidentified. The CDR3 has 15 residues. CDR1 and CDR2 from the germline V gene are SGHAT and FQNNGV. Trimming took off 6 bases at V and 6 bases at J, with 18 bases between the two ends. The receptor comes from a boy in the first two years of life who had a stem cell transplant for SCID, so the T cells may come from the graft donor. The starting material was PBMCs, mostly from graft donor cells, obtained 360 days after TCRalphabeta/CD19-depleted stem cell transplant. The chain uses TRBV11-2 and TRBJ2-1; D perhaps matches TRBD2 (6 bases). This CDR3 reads CASRRAGSWGNEQFF. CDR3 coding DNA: TGTGCCAGCAGGCGAGCCGGGAGTTGGGGCAATGAGCAGTTCTTC.